Here is one TCR beta chain with its context. What it recognizes is unknown. Germline-derived CDR1 and CDR2 are SGHRS and YFSETQ. Trimming shortened V by 4 bases and J by 8 bases, and 15 bases separated the two germline ends. The CDR3 totals 13 residues. This specimen belongs to a study of T cells in Graves' hyperthyroidism and ophthalmopathy. Researchers amplified the TCR beta CDR3 regions from RNA transcripts. RT-PCR in the first round (using the HTBI primer set) targeted the TCR CDR3. TCRdb re-analysed the multiplex PCR reads in MiXCR, keeping a single row per CDR3 protein. This sample has roughly 290,000 distinct CDR3 sequences; roughly an eighth occur once, and the top ten carry 7.9%. Regarding the study as a whole: Within blood appeared most thyroid clonotypes that had expanded above 0.001.

This TCR was sampled from a woman in her thirties or forties with Graves' hyperthyroidism. J is TRBJ1-2 and V is TRBV5-1; D uncertain. Sequencing used blood. The DNA for the CDR3 is TGCGCCAGCAGCACAGCTACGAAGAGGGGCTACACCTTC. As protein: CASSTATKRGYTF.